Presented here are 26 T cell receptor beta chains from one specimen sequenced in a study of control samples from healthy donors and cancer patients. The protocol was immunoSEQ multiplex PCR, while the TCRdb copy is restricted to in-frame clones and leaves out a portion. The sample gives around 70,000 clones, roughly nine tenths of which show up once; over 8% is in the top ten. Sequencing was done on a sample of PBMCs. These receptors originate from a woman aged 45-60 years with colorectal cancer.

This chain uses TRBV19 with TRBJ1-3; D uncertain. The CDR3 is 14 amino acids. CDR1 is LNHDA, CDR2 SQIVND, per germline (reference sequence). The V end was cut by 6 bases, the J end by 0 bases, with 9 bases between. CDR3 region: CASSSQLSGNTIYF. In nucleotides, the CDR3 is TGTGCCAGTAGCTCCCAGCTCTCTGGAAACACCATATATTTT.

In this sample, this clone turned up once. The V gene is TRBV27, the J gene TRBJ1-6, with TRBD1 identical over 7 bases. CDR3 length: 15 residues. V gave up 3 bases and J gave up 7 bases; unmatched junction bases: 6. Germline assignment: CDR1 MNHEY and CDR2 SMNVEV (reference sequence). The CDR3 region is CASSFSTGKNSPLHF. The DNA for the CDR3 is TGTGCCAGCAGTTTTTCGACAGGGAAGAATTCACCCCTCCACTTT.

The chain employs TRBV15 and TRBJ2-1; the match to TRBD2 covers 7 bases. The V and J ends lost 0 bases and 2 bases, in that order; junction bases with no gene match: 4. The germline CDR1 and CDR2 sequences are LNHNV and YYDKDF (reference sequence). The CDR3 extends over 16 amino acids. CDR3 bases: TGTGCCACCAGCAGAGACGCTAGCGGTACCTACAATGAGCAGTTCTTC. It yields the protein CATSRDASGTYNEQFF.

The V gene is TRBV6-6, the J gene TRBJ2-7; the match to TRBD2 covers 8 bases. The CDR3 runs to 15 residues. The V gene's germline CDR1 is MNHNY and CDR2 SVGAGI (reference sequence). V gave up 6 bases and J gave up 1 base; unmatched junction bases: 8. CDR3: CASSPGRGYSYEQYV. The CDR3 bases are TGTGCCAGCAGCCCCGGGAGGGGCTATTCCTACGAGCAGTACGTC.

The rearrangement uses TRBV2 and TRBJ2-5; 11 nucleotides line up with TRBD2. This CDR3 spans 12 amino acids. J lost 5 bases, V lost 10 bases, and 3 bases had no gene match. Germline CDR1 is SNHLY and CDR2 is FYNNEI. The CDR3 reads CANRLAGETQYF. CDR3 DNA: TGTGCCAACCGACTAGCGGGGGAGACCCAGTACTTC.

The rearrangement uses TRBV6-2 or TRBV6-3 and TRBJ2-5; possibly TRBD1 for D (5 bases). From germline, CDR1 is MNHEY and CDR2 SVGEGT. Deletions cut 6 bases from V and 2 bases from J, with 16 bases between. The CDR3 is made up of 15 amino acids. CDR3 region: CASSFPVAGQETQYF. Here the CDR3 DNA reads TGTGCCAGCAGCTTTCCGGTGGCAGGGCAAGAGACCCAGTACTTC.

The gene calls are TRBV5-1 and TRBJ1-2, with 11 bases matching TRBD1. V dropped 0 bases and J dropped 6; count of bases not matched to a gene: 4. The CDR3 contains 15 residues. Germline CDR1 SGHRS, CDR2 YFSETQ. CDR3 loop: CASSLARDRGDGYTF. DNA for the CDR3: TGCGCCAGCAGCTTGGCGAGGGACAGGGGGGATGGCTACACCTTC.

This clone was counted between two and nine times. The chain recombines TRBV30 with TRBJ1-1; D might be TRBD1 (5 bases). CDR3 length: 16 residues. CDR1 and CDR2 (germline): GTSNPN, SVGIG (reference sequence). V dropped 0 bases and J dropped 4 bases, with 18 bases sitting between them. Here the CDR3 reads CAWSVYPGSGTTEAFF. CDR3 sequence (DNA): TGTGCCTGGAGTGTATACCCCGGGTCGGGGACCACTGAAGCTTTCTTT.

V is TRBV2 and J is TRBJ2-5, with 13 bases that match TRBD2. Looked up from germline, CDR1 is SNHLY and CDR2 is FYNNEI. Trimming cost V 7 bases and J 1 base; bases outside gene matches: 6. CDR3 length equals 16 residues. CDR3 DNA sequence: TGTGCCAGCACCTCAAGGACTAGCGGGGGCCAAGAGACCCAGTACTTC. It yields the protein CASTSRTSGGQETQYF.

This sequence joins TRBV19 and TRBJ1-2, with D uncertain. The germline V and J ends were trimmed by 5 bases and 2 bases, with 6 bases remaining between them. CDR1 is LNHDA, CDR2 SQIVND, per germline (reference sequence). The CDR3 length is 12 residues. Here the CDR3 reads CASSARNYGYTF. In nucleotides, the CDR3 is TGTGCCAGTAGTGCAAGAAACTATGGCTACACCTTC.

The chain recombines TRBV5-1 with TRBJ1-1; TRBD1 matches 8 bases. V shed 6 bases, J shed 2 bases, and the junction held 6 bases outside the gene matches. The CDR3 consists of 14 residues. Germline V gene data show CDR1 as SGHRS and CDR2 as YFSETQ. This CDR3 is CASTLTGANTEAFF. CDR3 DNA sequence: TGCGCCAGCACTCTGACAGGGGCTAACACTGAAGCTTTCTTT.

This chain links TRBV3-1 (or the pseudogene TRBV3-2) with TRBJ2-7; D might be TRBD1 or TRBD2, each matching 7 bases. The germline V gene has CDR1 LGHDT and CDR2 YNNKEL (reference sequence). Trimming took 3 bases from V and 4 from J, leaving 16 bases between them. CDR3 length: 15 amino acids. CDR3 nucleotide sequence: TGTGCCAGCAGCCATCTGAACAGGGGAGGGTACGAGCAGTACGTC. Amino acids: CASSHLNRGGYEQYV.

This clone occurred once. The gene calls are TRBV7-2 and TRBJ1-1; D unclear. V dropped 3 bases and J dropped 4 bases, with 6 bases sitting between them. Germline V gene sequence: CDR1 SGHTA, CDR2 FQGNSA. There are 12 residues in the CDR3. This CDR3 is CASSFPLTEAFF. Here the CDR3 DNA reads TGTGCCAGCAGCTTCCCACTCACTGAAGCTTTCTTT.

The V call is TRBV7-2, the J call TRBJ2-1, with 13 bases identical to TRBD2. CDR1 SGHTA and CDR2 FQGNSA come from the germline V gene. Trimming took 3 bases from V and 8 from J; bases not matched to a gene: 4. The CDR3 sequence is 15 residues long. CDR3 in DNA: TGTGCCAGCAGCTTTGGGACTAGCGGGGTGGATGAGCAGTTCTTC. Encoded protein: CASSFGTSGVDEQFF. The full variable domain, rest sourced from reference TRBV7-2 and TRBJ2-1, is GAGVSQSPSNKVTEKGKDVELRCDPISGHTALYWYRQSLGQGLEFLIYFQGNSAPDKSGLPSDRFSAERTGGSVSTLTIQRTQQEDSAVYLCASSFGTSGVDEQFFGPGTRLTVL.

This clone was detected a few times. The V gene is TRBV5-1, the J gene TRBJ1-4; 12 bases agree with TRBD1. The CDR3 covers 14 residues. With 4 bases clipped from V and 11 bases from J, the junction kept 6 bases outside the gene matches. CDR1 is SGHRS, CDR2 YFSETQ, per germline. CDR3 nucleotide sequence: TGCGCCAGCAGCCCGGGACAGGGGGCGAGGAAACTGTTTTTT. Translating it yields CASSPGQGARKLFF.

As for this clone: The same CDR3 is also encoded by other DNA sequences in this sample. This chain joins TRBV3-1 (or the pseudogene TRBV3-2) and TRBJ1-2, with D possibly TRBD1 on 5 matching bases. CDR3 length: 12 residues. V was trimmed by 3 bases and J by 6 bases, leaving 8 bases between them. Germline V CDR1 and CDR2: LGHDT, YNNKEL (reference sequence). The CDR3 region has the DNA TGTGCCAGCAGCCAGGGGGTGGATGGCTACACCTTC. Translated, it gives CASSQGVDGYTF.

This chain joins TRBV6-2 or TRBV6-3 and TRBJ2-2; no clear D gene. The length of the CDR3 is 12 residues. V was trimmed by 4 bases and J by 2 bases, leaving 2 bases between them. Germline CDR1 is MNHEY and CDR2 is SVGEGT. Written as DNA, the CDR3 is TGTGCCAGCAGTTTAAACACCGGGGAGCTGTTTTTT. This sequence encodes CASSLNTGELFF.

The CDR3 region has the DNA TGTGCCACCCCGGGACCCAGCGGTTCACCCCTCCACTTT. Its translation: CATPGPSGSPLHF. The chain combines TRBV2 with TRBJ1-6, with D possibly TRBD1 on 5 matching bases. The CDR3 is 13 residues long. V was cut by 10 bases and J by 9 bases, with 16 bases left in between. Germline V CDR1 and CDR2: SNHLY, FYNNEI.

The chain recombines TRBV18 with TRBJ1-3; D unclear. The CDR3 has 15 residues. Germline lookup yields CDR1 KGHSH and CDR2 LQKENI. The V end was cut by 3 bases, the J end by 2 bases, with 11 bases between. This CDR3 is CASSPPEHPGNTIYF. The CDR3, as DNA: TGTGCCAGCTCACCGCCGGAGCACCCTGGAAACACCATATATTTT.

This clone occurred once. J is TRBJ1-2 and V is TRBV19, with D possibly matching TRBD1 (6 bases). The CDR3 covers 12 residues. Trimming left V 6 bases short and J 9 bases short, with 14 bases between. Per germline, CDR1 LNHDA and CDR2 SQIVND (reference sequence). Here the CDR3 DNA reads TGTGCCAGTAGGGGGGCAGTCGGCCGCTACACCTTC. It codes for CASRGAVGRYTF.

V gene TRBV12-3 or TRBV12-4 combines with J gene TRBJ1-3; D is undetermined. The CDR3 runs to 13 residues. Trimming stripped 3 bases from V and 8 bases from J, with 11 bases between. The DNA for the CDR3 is TGTGCCAGCAGTTTGGGCGGGTGGGACACCATATATTTT. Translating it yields CASSLGGWDTIYF.

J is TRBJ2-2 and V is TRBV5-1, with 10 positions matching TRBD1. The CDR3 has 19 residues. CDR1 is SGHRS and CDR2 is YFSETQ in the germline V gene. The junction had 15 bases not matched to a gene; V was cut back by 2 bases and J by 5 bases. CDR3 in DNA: TGCGCCAGCAGCTTATGGACAGGGGGAATAACAAAAGGTACCGGGGAGCTGTTTTTT. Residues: CASSLWTGGITKGTGELFF.

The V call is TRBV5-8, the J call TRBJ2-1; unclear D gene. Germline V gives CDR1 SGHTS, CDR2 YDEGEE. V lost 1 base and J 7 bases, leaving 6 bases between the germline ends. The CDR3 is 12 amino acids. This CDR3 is CASSLQFNEQFF. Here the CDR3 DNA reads TGTGCCAGCAGCTTGCAGTTTAATGAGCAGTTCTTC.

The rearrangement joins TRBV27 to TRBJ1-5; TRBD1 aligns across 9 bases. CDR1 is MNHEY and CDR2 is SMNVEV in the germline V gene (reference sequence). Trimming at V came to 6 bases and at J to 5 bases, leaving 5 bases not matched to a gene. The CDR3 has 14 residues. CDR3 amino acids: CASRQQGAYQPQHF. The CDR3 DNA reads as TGTGCCAGCAGGCAACAGGGGGCCTATCAGCCCCAGCATTTT.

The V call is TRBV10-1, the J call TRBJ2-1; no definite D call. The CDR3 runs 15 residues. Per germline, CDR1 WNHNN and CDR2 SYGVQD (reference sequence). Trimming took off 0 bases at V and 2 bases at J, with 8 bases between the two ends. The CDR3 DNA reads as TGCGCCAGCAGTGAGTCCGGGCAGCCCTACAATGAGCAGTTCTTC. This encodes CASSESGQPYNEQFF.

CDR3 protein: CASSQEQGVSNQPQHF. CDR3 nucleotides: TGTGCCAGCAGCCAAGAACAAGGGGTTAGCAATCAGCCCCAGCATTTT. J is TRBJ1-5 and V is TRBV3-1 (or the pseudogene TRBV3-2); possibly TRBD1 for D (5 bases). The CDR3 has 16 amino acids. CDR1 and CDR2 from the germline V gene are LGHDT and YNNKEL (reference sequence). V lost 0 bases and J 0 bases, leaving 9 bases between the germline ends.